This T cell receptor beta chain was profiled in a study of blood T cell repertoires in COVID-19. Study at large: Some COVID-19 samples were acute and others convalescent; all came from the United States, Italy and Spain. From T cells, B-cell-depleted T cells, or PBMCs came the material, which was cDNA or gDNA.

The CDR3 has 16 amino acids. V dropped 5 bases and J dropped 8; count of bases not matched to a gene: 13. CDR1 and CDR2 (germline): SGHTA, FQGTGA. Source study methods: Amplification of reference gene primers was used by the study to estimate nucleated cell counts. The protocol was immunoSEQ multiplex PCR, while the TCRdb copy is restricted to in-frame clones and leaves out a portion. V and J calls and clone size are copied from that table; D and trimming were computed from the DNA. The table shows roughly 120,000 clones, with around 85% occurring only once. The sequenced sample consisted of peripheral blood. The clonotype originates from a man between 65 and 85 years old who had recovered from COVID-19. V is TRBV7-3 and J is TRBJ2-1; 9 nucleotides match TRBD2. The CDR3, as DNA: TGTGCCAGCAGCCCGACCCGGACTAGCGCGAGGGATGAGCAGTTCTTC. Translation: CASSPTRTSARDEQFF.